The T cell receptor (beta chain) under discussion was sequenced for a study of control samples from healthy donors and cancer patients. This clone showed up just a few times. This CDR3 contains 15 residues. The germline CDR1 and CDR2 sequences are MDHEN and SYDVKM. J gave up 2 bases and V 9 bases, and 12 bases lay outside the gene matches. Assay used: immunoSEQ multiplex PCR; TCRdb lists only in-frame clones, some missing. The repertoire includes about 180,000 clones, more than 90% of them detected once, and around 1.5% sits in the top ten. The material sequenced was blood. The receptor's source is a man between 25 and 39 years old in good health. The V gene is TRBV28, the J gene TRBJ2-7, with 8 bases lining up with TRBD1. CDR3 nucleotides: TGTGCCAGTTATTCCCCCGGACAGGGCCCCTACGAGCAGTACTTC. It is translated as CASYSPGQGPYEQYF.